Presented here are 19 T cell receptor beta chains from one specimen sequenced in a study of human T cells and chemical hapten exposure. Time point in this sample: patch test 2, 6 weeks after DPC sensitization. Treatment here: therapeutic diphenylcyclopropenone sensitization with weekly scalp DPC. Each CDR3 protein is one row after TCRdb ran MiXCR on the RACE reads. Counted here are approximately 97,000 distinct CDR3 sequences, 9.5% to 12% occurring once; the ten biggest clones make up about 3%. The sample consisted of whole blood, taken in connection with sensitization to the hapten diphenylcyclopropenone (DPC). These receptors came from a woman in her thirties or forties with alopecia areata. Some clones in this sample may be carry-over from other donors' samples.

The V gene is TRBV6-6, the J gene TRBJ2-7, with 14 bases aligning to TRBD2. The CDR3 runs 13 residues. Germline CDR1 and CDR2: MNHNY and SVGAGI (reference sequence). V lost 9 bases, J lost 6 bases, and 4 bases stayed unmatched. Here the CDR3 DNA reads TGTGCCAGTGGACTAGCGGGAGGAGGCGAGCAGTACTTC. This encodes CASGLAGGGEQYF.

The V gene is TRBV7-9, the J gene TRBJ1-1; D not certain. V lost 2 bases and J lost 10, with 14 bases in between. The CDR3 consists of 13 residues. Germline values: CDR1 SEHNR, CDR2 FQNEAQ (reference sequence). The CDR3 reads CASSLRVQAGAFF. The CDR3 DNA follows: TGTGCCAGCAGCTTACGAGTTCAGGCCGGAGCTTTCTTT.

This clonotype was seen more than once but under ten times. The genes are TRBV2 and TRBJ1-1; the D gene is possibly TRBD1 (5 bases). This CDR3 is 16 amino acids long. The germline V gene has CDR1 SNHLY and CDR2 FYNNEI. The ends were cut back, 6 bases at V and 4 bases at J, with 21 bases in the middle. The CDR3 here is CASRAHGTPRGTEAFF. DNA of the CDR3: TGTGCCAGCAGAGCCCACGGGACCCCGCGGGGCACTGAAGCTTTCTTT.

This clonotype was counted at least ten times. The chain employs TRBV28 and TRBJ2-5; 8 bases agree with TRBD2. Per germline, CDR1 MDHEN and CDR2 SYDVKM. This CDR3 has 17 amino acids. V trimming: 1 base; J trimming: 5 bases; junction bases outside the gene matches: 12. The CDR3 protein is CASSLSGTGRAAETQYF. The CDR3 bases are TGTGCCAGCAGTTTATCGGGTACCGGGAGGGCCGCGGAGACCCAGTACTTC.

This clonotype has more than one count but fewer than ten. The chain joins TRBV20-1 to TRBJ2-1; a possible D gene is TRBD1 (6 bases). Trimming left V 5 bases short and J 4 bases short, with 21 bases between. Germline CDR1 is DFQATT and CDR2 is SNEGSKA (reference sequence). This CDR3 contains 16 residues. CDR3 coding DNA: TGCAGTGCTCTCAGTGGGGGCGGGTCGACATACAATGAGCAGTTCTTC. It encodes CSALSGGGSTYNEQFF.

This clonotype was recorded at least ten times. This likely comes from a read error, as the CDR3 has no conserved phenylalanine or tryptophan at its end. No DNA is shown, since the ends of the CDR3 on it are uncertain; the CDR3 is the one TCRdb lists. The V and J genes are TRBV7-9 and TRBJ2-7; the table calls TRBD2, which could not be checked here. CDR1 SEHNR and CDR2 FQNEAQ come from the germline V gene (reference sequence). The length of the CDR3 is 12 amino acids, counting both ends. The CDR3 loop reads CASSLSSGIIES.

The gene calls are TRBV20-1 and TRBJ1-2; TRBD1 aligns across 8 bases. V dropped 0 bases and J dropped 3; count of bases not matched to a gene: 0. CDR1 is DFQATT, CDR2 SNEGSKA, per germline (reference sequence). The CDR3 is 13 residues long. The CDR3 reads CSARETGDYGYTF. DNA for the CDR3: TGCAGTGCTAGAGAGACAGGGGACTATGGCTACACCTTC.

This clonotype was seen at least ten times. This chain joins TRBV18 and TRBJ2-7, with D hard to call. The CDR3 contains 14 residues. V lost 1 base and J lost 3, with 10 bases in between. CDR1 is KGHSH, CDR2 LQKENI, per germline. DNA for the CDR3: TGTGCCAGCTCACCACTTGTGACTCACTACGAGCAGTACTTC. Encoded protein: CASSPLVTHYEQYF.

The CDR3 nucleotides are TGTGCCAGTACATCTACCCGTAACACTGAAGCTTTCTTT. This encodes CASTSTRNTEAFF. The J gene is TRBJ1-1, the V gene TRBV6-5; D ambiguous. The CDR3 is 13 residues long. Germline CDR1 and CDR2: MNHEY and SVGAGI. V was clipped by 9 bases and J by 2 bases, with 13 bases between them.

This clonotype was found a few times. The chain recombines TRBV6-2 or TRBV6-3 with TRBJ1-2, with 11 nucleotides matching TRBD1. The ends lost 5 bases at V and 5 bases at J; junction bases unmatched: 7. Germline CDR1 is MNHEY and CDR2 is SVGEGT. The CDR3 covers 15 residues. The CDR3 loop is CASSKGTGGRYGYTF. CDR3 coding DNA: TGTGCCAGCAGTAAAGGGACAGGGGGAAGATATGGCTACACCTTC.

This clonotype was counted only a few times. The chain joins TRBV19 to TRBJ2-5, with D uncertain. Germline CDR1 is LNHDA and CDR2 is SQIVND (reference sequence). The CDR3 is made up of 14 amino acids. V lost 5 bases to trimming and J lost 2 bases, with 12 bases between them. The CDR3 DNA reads TGTGCCAGTAGTCCCGGGTCCGGACAAGAGACCCAGTACTTC. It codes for CASSPGSGQETQYF.

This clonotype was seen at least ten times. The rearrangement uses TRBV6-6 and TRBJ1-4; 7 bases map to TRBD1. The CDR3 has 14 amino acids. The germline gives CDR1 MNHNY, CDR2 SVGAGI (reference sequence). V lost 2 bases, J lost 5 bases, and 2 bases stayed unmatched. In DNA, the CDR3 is TGTGCCAGCAGTTACCGACAGGGAAATGAAAAACTGTTTTTT. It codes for CASSYRQGNEKLFF.

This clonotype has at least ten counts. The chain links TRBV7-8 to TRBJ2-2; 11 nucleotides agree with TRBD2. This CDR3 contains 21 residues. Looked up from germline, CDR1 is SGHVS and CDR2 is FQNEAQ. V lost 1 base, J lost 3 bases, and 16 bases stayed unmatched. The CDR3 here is CASSLVLGLAGGRWDTGELFF. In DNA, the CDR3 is TGTGCCAGCAGCTTAGTGCTTGGCCTAGCGGGGGGCCGTTGGGACACCGGGGAGCTGTTTTTT.

Here the CDR3 DNA reads TGCAGCGTTGCCACCGGGACGGATCGGAACGAGCAGTACTTC. It encodes CSVATGTDRNEQYF. The rearrangement joins TRBV29-1 to TRBJ2-7; perhaps D is TRBD1 or TRBD2 (5 bases each). In germline, CDR1 is SQVTM, CDR2 ANQGSEA. Trimming left V 4 bases short and J 5 bases short, with 18 bases between. CDR3 length: 14 residues.

CDR3 residues: CASSLGFSRGREAFF. The CDR3 DNA sequence: TGTGCCAGCAGCTTAGGGTTTAGTAGGGGTAGGGAAGCTTTCTTT. The genes are TRBV7-2 and TRBJ1-1, with D possibly being TRBD1 (5 bases). The germline V gene has CDR1 SGHTA and CDR2 FQGNSA. The CDR3 runs 15 residues. V was shortened by 1 base and J by 8 bases, with 17 bases between the two germline ends.

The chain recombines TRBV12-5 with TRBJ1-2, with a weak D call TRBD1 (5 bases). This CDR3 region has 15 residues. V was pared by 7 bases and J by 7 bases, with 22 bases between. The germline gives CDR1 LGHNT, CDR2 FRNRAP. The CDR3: CASAPSGAAGSGYTF. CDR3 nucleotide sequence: TGTGCTAGTGCTCCAAGCGGGGCCGCGGGGTCTGGCTACACCTTC.

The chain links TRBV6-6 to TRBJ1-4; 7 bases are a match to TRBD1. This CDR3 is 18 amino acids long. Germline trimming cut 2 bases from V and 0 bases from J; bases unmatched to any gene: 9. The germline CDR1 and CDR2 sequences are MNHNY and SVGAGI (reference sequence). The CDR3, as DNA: TGTGCCAGCAGTTACGGGAGGGGGCGGTTCGCAACTAATGAAAAACTGTTTTTT. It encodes CASSYGRGRFATNEKLFF.

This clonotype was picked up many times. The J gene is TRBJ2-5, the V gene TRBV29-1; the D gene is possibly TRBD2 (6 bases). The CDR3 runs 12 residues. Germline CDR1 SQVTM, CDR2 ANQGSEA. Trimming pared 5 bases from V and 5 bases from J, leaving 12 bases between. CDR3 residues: CSVWRAGETQYF. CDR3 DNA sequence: TGCAGCGTTTGGAGGGCGGGGGAGACCCAGTACTTC.

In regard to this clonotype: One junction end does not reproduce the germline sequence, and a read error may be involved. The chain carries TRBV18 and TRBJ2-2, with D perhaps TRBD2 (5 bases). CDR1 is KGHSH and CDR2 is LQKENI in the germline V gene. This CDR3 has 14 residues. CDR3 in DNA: TGTGCCAGCTCACCCCCAGAGAACACCGGGGAGCTGCTTTTT. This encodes CASSPPENTGELLF.